Listed here are 28 T cell receptor beta chains from one sample, sequenced in a study of shared clonotypes between healthy human individuals. TCRdb's copy holds only in-frame clones and misses some; the assay was immunoSEQ multiplex PCR. The table lists roughly 2.5 million clones, more than 90% of them singletons. Material: naive CD4+ T cells sorted from blood. Subset specified: CD45RA+ positively selected. The origin of the receptors is a man in his late teens or twenties in good health.

The chain employs TRBV21-1 and TRBJ1-1; TRBD1 was called by the table and not checked on the DNA. TRBV21-1 is described as a pseudogene. The CDR3 spans 14 residues. For the CDR3, the DNA is TGTGCCAGCAGCTTGGCCAGGGGGCCCTTTGAAGCTTTCTTT. As protein: CASSLARGPFEAFF.

The chain carries TRBV4-3 and TRBJ1-5, with D perhaps matching TRBD1 (5 bases). This CDR3 is 16 amino acids long. The germline V gene has CDR1 LGHNA and CDR2 YSLEER. V lost 0 bases and J lost 0, with 9 bases in between. The CDR3 reads CASSQDMTVSNQPQHF. The CDR3 nucleotides are TGCGCCAGCAGCCAAGATATGACAGTTAGCAATCAGCCCCAGCATTTT.

The gene calls are TRBV29-1 and TRBJ2-5; tentatively, D is TRBD2 (5 bases). The CDR3 has 9 residues. Germline V CDR1 and CDR2: SQVTM, ANQGSEA. The germline V and J ends were trimmed by 3 bases and 9 bases, with 5 bases remaining between them. This chain's CDR3 is CSVEEAQYF. The CDR3 DNA follows: TGCAGCGTTGAGGAGGCCCAGTACTTC.

As for this clone: Other nucleotide sequences in the sample specify the same CDR3. The chain is built from TRBV19 and TRBJ1-5; D remains ambiguous. This CDR3 is 11 amino acids long. Trimming stripped 7 bases from V and 5 bases from J, with 6 bases between. The germline V gene has CDR1 LNHDA and CDR2 SQIVND (reference sequence). The CDR3 protein is CASKGDQPQHF. In DNA form, the CDR3 reads TGTGCCAGTAAGGGAGATCAGCCCCAGCATTTT.

The chain links TRBV30 to TRBJ1-1; tentative D call: TRBD1 (5 bases). V lost 4 bases and J 2 bases, leaving 14 bases between the germline ends. Germline loops: CDR1 GTSNPN, CDR2 SVGIG (reference sequence). The CDR3 covers 14 residues. The DNA for the CDR3 is TGTGCCTGGACCTCGGTGGGGGTTAACACTGAAGCTTTCTTT. It codes for CAWTSVGVNTEAFF.

This chain joins TRBV10-3 and TRBJ1-4; D ambiguous. Germline assignment: CDR1 ENHRY and CDR2 SYGVKD. The CDR3 totals 14 residues. The V end was cut by 3 bases, the J end by 9 bases, with 14 bases between. The CDR3 is CAISEGTVSQKLFF. The CDR3 nucleotides read TGTGCCATCAGTGAAGGCACCGTTTCCCAAAAACTGTTTTTT.

Written as DNA, the CDR3 is TGCGCCAGCAGAACACTAGCGGGGGATACCTACGAGCAGTACTTC. Encoded protein: CASRTLAGDTYEQYF. The chain carries TRBV5-1 and TRBJ2-5, with 11 bases fitting TRBD2. Gene TRBJ2-7 matches the end of the DNA better, so the J call may be wrong. The CDR3 extends over 15 amino acids. Per the germline V gene, CDR1 is SGHRS and CDR2 is YFSETQ.

The chain's CDR3 is CASSPGGNYEQYF. CDR3 DNA sequence: TGTGCCAGCAGCCCTGGGGGGAACTACGAGCAGTACTTC. The chain carries TRBV6-5 and TRBJ2-7; D might be TRBD2 (6 bases). V gave up 6 bases and J gave up 3 bases, with 12 bases separating them. The CDR3 loop spans 13 amino acids. The germline CDR1 and CDR2 sequences are MNHEY and SVGAGI.

The chain has TRBV6-1 and TRBJ2-5; 9 nucleotides line up with TRBD2. Germline CDR1 MNHNS, CDR2 SASEGT. V lost 3 bases, J lost 5 bases, and 7 bases stayed unmatched. This CDR3 contains 15 residues. The CDR3 reads CASSDWLAGRETQYF. As DNA, the CDR3 is TGTGCCAGCAGTGATTGGCTAGCGGGAAGGGAGACCCAGTACTTC.

This chain links TRBV15 with TRBJ1-2; the D is unclear. V lost 0 bases and J lost 11, with 7 bases in between. The germline CDR1 and CDR2 sequences are LNHNV and YYDKDF (reference sequence). The CDR3 loop spans 11 amino acids. The CDR3 spells CATSRELVYTF. The CDR3 region has the DNA TGTGCCACCAGCAGAGAGTTAGTTTACACCTTC. Combining the CDR3 with reference TRBV15 and TRBJ1-2 gives the whole variable domain DAMVIQNPRYQVTQFGKPVTLSCSQTLNHNVMYWYQQKSSQAPKLLFHYYDKDFNNEADTPDNFQSRRPNTSFCFLDIRSPGLGDTAMYLCATSRELVYTFGSGTRLTVV.

This clone was detected once. This specimen includes other DNA sequences encoding the same CDR3. The J gene is TRBJ2-7, the V gene TRBV5-4; 10 bases are a match to TRBD2. This CDR3 has 15 residues. Germline V lookup: CDR1 SGHNT, CDR2 YYREEE (reference sequence). V lost 0 bases to trimming and J lost 2 bases; unmatched junction nucleotides: 2. CDR3 residues: CASSLGTSGTYEQYF. The DNA of the CDR3 is TGTGCCAGCAGCTTGGGGACTAGCGGCACCTACGAGCAGTACTTC.

The chain has TRBV6-5 and TRBJ2-7; possibly TRBD2 for D (6 bases). The CDR3 sequence is 13 residues long. The ends were cut back, 6 bases at V and 2 bases at J, with 11 bases in the middle. Germline CDR1 is MNHEY and CDR2 is SVGAGI. CDR3 nucleotides: TGTGCCAGCAGGGCGGGGTCCGCCTACGAGCAGTACTTC. Its protein is CASRAGSAYEQYF.

The chain links TRBV9 to TRBJ2-6; perhaps D is TRBD1 or TRBD2 (5 bases each). CDR3 length: 14 residues. The V gene's germline CDR1 is SGDLS and CDR2 YYNGEE. V lost 4 bases and J lost 14, with 19 bases in between. CDR3 DNA: TGTGCCAGCAGCCCCTCCGGGACGCCCCTCCTCCTGACTTTC. This translates into CASSPSGTPLLLTF.

This clone was observed once. This sequence joins TRBV5-1 and TRBJ2-3; 10 bases map to TRBD2. This CDR3 comprises 15 residues. In germline, CDR1 is SGHRS, CDR2 YFSETQ. V trimming: 3 bases; J trimming: 5 bases; junction bases outside the gene matches: 6. CDR3 sequence (DNA): TGCGCCAGCAGCTCCGGGACTAGCGTAAGAGATACGCAGTATTTT. The encoded protein is CASSSGTSVRDTQYF.

The rearrangement uses TRBV6-5 and TRBJ2-2, with TRBD1 identical over 9 bases. Trimming at V came to 4 bases and at J to 6 bases, leaving 9 bases not matched to a gene. Germline assignment: CDR1 MNHEY and CDR2 SVGAGI. This CDR3 region has 16 residues. The CDR3 DNA reads TGTGCCAGCAGTTCCCGGACAGGGGATGGGTCCGGGGAGCTGTTTTTT. Translation gives CASSSRTGDGSGELFF.

This clone was recorded once. This sample also contains other DNA sequences that code for the same CDR3. The CDR3 DNA sequence: TGCGCCAGCAGTGAGTCGCGAGACACCGGGGAGCTGTTTTTT. Translated, it gives CASSESRDTGELFF. This chain joins TRBV10-1 and TRBJ2-2; D gene unclear. The CDR3 is 14 amino acids. V dropped 0 bases and J dropped 3 bases, with 5 bases sitting between them. Germline CDR1 reads WNHNN; CDR2 reads SYGVQD (reference sequence).

The gene calls are TRBV5-4 and TRBJ1-2; no firm D call. The germline V gene encodes CDR1 SGHNT and CDR2 YYREEE (reference sequence). V lost 0 bases and J lost 7, with 7 bases in between. This CDR3 has 12 residues. The CDR3 sequence is CASSLARSGYTF. CDR3 nucleotides: TGTGCCAGCAGCTTGGCCCGTTCTGGCTACACCTTC.

V and J are TRBV7-9 and TRBJ2-7; TRBD1 matches at 7 bases. The CDR3 sequence is 12 residues long. In germline, CDR1 is SEHNR, CDR2 FQNEAQ (reference sequence). Trimming at V came to 5 bases and at J to 5 bases, leaving 3 bases not matched to a gene. This CDR3 reads CASSPDRDEQYF. CDR3 DNA sequence: TGTGCCAGCAGCCCCGACAGGGACGAGCAGTACTTC.

The chain has TRBV11-2 and TRBJ2-2; no clear D gene. The V gene lost 5 bases and the J gene lost 1 base, with 2 bases spanning the gap. The length of the CDR3 is 12 residues. Per germline, CDR1 SGHAT and CDR2 FQNNGV. CDR3 sequence reads: CASSQNTGELFF. The CDR3 nucleotides read TGTGCCAGCAGCCAGAACACCGGGGAGCTGTTTTTT.

CDR3 protein: CASCRDKSDNEQFF. In DNA form, the CDR3 reads TGTGCCAGCTGCCGGGACAAATCTGACAATGAGCAGTTCTTC. This chain connects TRBV27 to TRBJ2-1, with a weak D call TRBD1 (6 bases). The CDR3 runs to 14 residues. Germline loops: CDR1 MNHEY, CDR2 SMNVEV (reference sequence). V was shortened by 8 bases and J by 5 bases, with 16 bases between the two germline ends.

This clone was recorded once. Within the sample, other DNA sequences also encode this same CDR3. This chain joins TRBV11-2 and TRBJ2-5; unclear D gene. The germline CDR1 and CDR2 sequences are SGHAT and FQNNGV. V was clipped by 1 base and J by 4 bases, with 4 bases between them. CDR3 length: 12 residues. CDR3 in DNA: TGTGCCAGCAGCTTAGGCGTAGAGACCCAGTACTTC. Protein product: CASSLGVETQYF.

This chain links TRBV11-2 with TRBJ2-7; possibly TRBD1 for D (5 bases). CDR1 and CDR2 (germline): SGHAT, FQNNGV. V shed 3 bases and J shed 4 bases, with 10 bases lying between them. The CDR3 extends over 13 amino acids. This chain's CDR3 is CASSFAGMYEQYF. In DNA, the CDR3 is TGTGCCAGCAGCTTTGCAGGGATGTACGAGCAGTACTTC.

The rearrangement links TRBV7-8 to TRBJ2-3, with TRBD2 matching 9 bases. CDR3 length: 14 amino acids. The V segment lost 3 bases and the J segment 7 bases; nucleotides outside the gene matches: 5. From germline, CDR1 is SGHVS and CDR2 FQNEAQ. The CDR3 reads CASSLRGGLNTQYF. CDR3 in DNA: TGTGCCAGCAGCTTGCGGGGGGGCCTAAATACGCAGTATTTT.

The J gene is TRBJ2-6, the V gene TRBV5-6; 9 bases fit TRBD1. With V trimmed by 5 bases and J by 2 bases, 2 bases remained unmatched. Germline V lookup: CDR1 SGHDT, CDR2 YYEEEE. The CDR3 consists of 15 residues. The CDR3 reads CASRWTGAGANVLTF. CDR3 DNA sequence: TGTGCCAGCAGGTGGACAGGGGCTGGGGCCAACGTCCTGACTTTC.

Concerning this clone itself: This specimen includes other DNA sequences encoding the same CDR3. CDR3 DNA: TGCGCCAGCAGCCTAGCGGGGCCGGGGGAGACCCAGTACTTC. Translation: CASSLAGPGETQYF. The V gene is TRBV5-1, the J gene TRBJ2-5; TRBD2 agrees at 9 bases. CDR3 length: 14 residues. The ends lost 4 bases at V and 5 bases at J; junction bases unmatched: 6. CDR1 and CDR2 (germline): SGHRS, YFSETQ.

The V and J genes are TRBV5-4 and TRBJ2-3; D not resolved. CDR3 length: 14 amino acids. V was cut by 4 bases and J by 6 bases, with 15 bases left in between. The germline V gene encodes CDR1 SGHNT and CDR2 YYREEE (reference sequence). The DNA for the CDR3 is TGTGCCAGCAGCCCTTGGACGGGTGGGGATACGCAGTATTTT. Translating gives CASSPWTGGDTQYF.

This clone was picked up one time. The rearrangement joins TRBV19 to TRBJ1-1; possible D gene TRBD1, 5 bases. V was shortened by 3 bases and J by 1 base, with 12 bases between the two germline ends. Germline V gives CDR1 LNHDA, CDR2 SQIVND (reference sequence). The CDR3 sequence is 15 residues long. CDR3 bases: TGTGCCAGTAGTATTGGGGGAAAGTGGAACACTGAAGCTTTCTTT. Translation: CASSIGGKWNTEAFF.

To note about this clone: The same CDR3 arises from other DNA sequences in this sample as well. V and J are TRBV28 and TRBJ2-5, with D tentatively TRBD1 (5 bases). The V and J ends lost 4 bases and 2 bases respectively, with 11 bases between them. The CDR3 has 14 amino acids. The germline V gene has CDR1 MDHEN and CDR2 SYDVKM. CDR3 sequence: CASSSPGIQETQYF. Here the CDR3 DNA reads TGTGCCAGCAGTTCCCCAGGGATTCAAGAGACCCAGTACTTC.